In this sample, the clone carrying this T cell receptor beta chain turned up once. CDR1 is SNHLY and CDR2 is FYNNEI in the germline V gene. V was shortened by 5 bases and J by 6 bases, with 14 bases between the two germline ends. The CDR3 contains 14 residues. This record comes from a study of T cell changes during pregnancy in multiple sclerosis. Generated by immunoSEQ multiplex PCR, the TCRdb table keeps only in-frame clones and is missing some. This sample has approximately 43,000 clones; 80% to 90% occur once, and the top ten carry approximately 0.64%. The TCR comes from a female donor with multiple sclerosis, enrolled in a pregnancy study. The sequenced sample was CD4+ T cells from peripheral blood mononuclear cells, obtained before pregnancy. The genes are TRBV2 and TRBJ2-1; tentative D call: TRBD1 (6 bases). CDR3 in amino acids: CASSPQGPGNEQFF. The CDR3 region has the DNA TGTGCCAGCAGTCCACAGGGTCCGGGCAATGAGCAGTTCTTC.